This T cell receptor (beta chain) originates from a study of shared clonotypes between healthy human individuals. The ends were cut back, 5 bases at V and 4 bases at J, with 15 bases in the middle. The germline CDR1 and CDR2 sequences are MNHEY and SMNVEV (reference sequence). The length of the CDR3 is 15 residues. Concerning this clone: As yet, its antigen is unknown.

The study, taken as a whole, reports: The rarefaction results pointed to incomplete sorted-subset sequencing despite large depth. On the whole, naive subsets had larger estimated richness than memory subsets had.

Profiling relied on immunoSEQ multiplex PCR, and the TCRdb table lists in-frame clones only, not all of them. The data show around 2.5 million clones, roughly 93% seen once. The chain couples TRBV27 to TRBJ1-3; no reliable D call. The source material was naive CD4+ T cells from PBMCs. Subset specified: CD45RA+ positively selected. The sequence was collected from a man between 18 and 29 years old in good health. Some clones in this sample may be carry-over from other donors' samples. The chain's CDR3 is CASSPQYYSGNTIYF. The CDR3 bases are TGTGCCAGCAGTCCACAGTACTATTCGGGAAACACCATATATTTT.